This T cell receptor (beta chain) was captured in a study of regulatory T cells in long-lasting Graves disease (dated by TCRdb to about 2021). Regarding the study in general: To count as having persistent Graves' disease, a patient had to have received antithyroid drug treatment for over 5 years with TSH receptor autoantibodies remaining persistently positive. Persistent Graves' disease patients were compared with newly diagnosed Graves' disease patients by peripheral blood TCR sequencing and RNA sequencing. A total of approximately 35 samples were covered by TCR sequencing, comprising some 13 persistent and around 20 newly diagnosed Graves' disease patients. The study was registered as a clinical trial and conducted in China. Antithyroid drugs had been taken for approximately ten years on average by persistent Graves' disease patients in the clinical cohort.

Libraries were prepared through multiplex PCR. These reads were obtained on an Illumina HiSeq 4000. TCR beta libraries were built with iRepertoire HTBI primers and Arm-PCR amplification of CDR3 regions. Before sequencing, the PCR products went through gel purification. For the original study's pipeline: Gene usage analysis of CDR3 amino acid clonotypes used the 62 TRBV and 11 to 15 TRBJ segments found across samples. COPE and FqMerger were used to merge the filtered high-quality paired reads into contigs. BLAST was used to align contigs to IMGT TRBV, TRBD and TRBJ reference genes, and CDR3 was defined according to IMGT. Clonotypes above 0.1% frequency were classified as highly expanded clones. Repertoire diversity was measured by Shannon entropy, and V-J evenness by the Gini coefficient. A clonotype found in more than one individual was treated as public. TCRdb reprocessing: public reads trimmed at Q25 with fastp, clones called with MiXCR, in-frame beta chains kept. Records with the same CDR3 protein are collapsed into one entry carrying the most frequent genes and DNA. The V and J calls reflect TCRdb's pipeline rather than the authors' work. This sample has roughly 430,000 distinct CDR3 sequences in its table, and roughly a fifth of those were observed once. 14% of the sample rests with the top ten.

Including cysteine and phenylalanine, the CDR3 has 16 amino acids. Kept here is only the CDR3 DNA, which spans 48 bases and is read in frame from base 1. The germline V gene yields MNHNS for CDR1 and SASEGT for CDR2. V loses 5 bases at its end and J loses 8 bases; junction bases beyond the gene matches: 14. General study outcomes and caveats: Sequencing and analysis were limited to the TCR beta chain. Persistent Graves' disease patients showed lower TCR Shannon entropy and fewer highly expanded clones than newly diagnosed patients, suggesting clonal expansion. The study examined only peripheral blood because the primary lesion, thyroid tissue, could not be accessed. More public clonotypes were shared among persistent patients (fewer than 3,000) than among newly diagnosed patients (approximately 930). Persistent disease showed preferential use of TRBV28, TRBJ1-2 and TRBJ2-5, whereas newly diagnosed disease favored TRBV20-1 and TRBJ2-1. The authors acknowledged the small sample size as a limitation that may reduce accuracy.

Read against the paper, the sample's time point label means: persistent/refractory GD, antithyroid drugs over 5 years with positive TRAb. For both TCR sequencing and RNA sequencing, RNA was extracted from PBMCs in TRIzol. The diagnosis of Graves' disease followed American Thyroid Association guidelines. Patients were recruited from an endocrinology department in Xi'an, China. From each patient, roughly 9 milliliters of peripheral blood was collected into an EDTA anticoagulant tube. PBMCs were isolated by Ficoll Paque Plus density gradient separation without further T cell sorting. RNA quality was checked with an Agilent 2100 Bioanalyzer and agarose gel, and concentration with a NanoDrop 2000. To note about this clonotype: Its cognate antigen has yet to be identified. Nothing much larger sits one base from this clone, and base qualities are not available.

The chain is made from TRBV6-1 and TRBJ2-1, and 8 bases in between align with TRBD1. The receptor comes from a female donor with Graves disease. This sample comprised peripheral blood mononuclear cells (PBMCs), obtained when the disease was refractory, from a patient treated with antithyroid drugs. Here is the DNA: TGTGCCAGCAGTCAAACTTGGGCAGGGGGCGGTCATGAGCAGTTCTTC. Its amino acids are CASSQTWAGGGHEQFF.